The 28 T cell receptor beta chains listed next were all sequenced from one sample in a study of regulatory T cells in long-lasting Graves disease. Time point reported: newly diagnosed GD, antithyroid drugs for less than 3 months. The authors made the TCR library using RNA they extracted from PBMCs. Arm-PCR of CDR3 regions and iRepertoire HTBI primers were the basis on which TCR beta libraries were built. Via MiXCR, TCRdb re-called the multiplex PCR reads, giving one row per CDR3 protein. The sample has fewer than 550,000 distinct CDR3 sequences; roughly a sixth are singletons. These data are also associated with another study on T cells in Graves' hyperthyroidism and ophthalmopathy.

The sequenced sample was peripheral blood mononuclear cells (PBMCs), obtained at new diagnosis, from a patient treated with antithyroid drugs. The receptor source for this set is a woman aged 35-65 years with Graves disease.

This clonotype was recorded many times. DNA for the CDR3: TGCAGTGCTAGAAGTGCAGTTGAACAGCCCCAGCATTTT. Its translation: CSARSAVEQPQHF. This chain uses TRBV20-1 with TRBJ1-5, with no clear D. The CDR3 sequence is 13 residues long. V was shortened by 2 bases and J by 7 bases, with 12 bases between the two germline ends. Germline CDR1 reads DFQATT; CDR2 reads SNEGSKA (reference sequence).

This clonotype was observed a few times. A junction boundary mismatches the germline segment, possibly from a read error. CDR3 sequence: CASSLGSFGAFF. DNA for the CDR3: TGTGCCAGCAGCCTAGGGTCGTTCGGCGCTTTCTTT. V usage is TRBV13 and J usage is TRBJ1-1; D is unresolved. CDR3 length: 12 residues. CDR1 and CDR2 from the germline V gene are PRHDT and FYEKMQ (reference sequence). Complete variable domain (other parts from reference TRBV13 and TRBJ1-1): AAGVIQSPRHLIKEKRETATLKCYPIPRHDTVYWYQQGPGQDPQFLISFYEKMQSDKGSIPDRFSAQQFSDYHSELNMSSLELGDSALYFCASSLGSFGAFFGQGTRLTVV.

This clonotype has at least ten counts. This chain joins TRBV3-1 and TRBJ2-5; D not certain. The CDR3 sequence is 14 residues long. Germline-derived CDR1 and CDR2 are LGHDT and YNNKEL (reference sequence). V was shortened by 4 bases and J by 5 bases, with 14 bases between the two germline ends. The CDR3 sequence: CASSPSGELETQYF. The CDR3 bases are TGTGCCAGCAGCCCCTCTGGCGAGTTGGAGACCCAGTACTTC.

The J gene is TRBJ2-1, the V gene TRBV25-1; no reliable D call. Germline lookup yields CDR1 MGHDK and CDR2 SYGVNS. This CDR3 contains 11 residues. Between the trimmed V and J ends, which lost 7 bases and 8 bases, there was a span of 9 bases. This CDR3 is CASTSGYEQFF. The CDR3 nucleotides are TGTGCCAGCACCTCAGGTTATGAGCAGTTCTTC.

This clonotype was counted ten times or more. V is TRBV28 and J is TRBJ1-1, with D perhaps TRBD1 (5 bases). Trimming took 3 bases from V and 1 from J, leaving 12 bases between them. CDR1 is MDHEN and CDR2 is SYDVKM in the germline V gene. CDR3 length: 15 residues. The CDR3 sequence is CASSLVGETNTEAFF. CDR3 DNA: TGTGCCAGCAGTTTGGTAGGGGAGACGAACACTGAAGCTTTCTTT.

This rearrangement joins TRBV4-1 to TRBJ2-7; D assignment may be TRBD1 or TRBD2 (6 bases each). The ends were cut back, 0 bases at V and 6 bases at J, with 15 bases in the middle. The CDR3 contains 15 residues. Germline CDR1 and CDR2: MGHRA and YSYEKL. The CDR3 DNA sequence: TGCGCCAGCAGCCAAGATGGAGGGGGGCTCGTCGAGCAGTACTTC. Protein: CASSQDGGGLVEQYF.

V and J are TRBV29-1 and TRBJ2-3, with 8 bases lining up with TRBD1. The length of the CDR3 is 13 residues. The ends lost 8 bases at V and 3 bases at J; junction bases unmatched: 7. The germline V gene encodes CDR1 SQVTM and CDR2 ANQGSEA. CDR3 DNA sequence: TGCAGCACTAGACAGGGGTGGACAGATACGCAGTATTTT. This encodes CSTRQGWTDTQYF.

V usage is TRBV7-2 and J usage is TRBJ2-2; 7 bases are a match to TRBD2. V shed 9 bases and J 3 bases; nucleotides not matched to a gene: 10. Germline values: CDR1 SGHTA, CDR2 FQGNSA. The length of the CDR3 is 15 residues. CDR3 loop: CASKPAGRDTGELFF. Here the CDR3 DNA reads TGTGCCAGTAAACCAGCGGGGCGGGACACCGGGGAGCTGTTTTTT.

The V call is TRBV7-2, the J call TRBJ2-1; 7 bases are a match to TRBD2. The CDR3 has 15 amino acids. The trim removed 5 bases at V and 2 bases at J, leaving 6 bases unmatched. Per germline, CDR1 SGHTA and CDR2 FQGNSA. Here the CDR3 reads CASSNGLVAYNEQFF. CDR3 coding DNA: TGTGCCAGCAGCAATGGACTAGTAGCCTACAATGAGCAGTTCTTC. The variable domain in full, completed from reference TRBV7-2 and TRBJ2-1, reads GAGVSQSPSNKVTEKGKDVELRCDPISGHTALYWYRQSLGQGLEFLIYFQGNSAPDKSGLPSDRFSAERTGGSVSTLTIQRTQQEDSAVYLCASSNGLVAYNEQFFGPGTRLTVL.

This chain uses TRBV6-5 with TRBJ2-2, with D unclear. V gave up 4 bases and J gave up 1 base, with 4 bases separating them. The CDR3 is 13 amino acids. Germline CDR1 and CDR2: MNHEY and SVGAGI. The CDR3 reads CASSSMNTGELFF. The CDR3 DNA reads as TGTGCCAGCAGTTCGATGAACACCGGGGAGCTGTTTTTT.

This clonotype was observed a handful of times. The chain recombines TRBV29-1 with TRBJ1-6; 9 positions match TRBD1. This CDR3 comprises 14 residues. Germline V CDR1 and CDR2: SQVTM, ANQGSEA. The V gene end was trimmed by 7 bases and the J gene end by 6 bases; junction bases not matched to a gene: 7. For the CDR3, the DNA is TGCAGCGCTCGGACAGGGGATACTAATTCACCCCTCCACTTT. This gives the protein CSARTGDTNSPLHF.

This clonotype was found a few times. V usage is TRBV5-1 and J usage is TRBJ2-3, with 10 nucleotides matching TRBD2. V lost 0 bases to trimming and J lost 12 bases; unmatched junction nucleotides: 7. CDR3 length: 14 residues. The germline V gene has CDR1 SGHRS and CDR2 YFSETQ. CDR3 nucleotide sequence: TGCGCCAGCAGCTTGGCCCCTAGCGGGGGCGCACAGTATTTT. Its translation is CASSLAPSGGAQYF. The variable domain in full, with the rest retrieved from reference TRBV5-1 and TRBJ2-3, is KAGVTQTPRYLIKTRGQQVTLSCSPISGHRSVSWYQQTPGQGLQFLFEYFSETQRNKGNFPGRFSGRQFSNSRSEMNVSTLELGDSALYLCASSLAPSGGAQYFGPGTRLTVL.

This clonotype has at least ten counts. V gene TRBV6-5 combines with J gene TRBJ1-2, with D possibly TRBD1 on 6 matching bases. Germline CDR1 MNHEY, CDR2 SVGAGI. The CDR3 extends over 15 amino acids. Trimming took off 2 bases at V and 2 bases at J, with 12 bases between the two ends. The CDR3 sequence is CASSYNSGTNYGYTF. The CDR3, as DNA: TGTGCCAGCAGTTACAATTCGGGGACAAACTATGGCTACACCTTC.

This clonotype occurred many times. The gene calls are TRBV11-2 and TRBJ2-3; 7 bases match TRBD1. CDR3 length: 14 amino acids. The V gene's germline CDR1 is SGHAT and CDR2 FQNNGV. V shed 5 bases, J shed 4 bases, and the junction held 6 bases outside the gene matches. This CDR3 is CASSQGTAADTQYF. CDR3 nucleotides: TGTGCCAGCAGCCAAGGGACAGCAGCAGATACGCAGTATTTT.

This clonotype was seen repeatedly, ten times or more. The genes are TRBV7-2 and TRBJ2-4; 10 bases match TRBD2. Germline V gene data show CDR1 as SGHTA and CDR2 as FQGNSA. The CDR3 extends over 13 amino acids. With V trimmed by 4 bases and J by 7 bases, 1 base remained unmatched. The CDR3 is CASSSGLANIQYF. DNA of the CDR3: TGTGCCAGCAGCTCGGGACTAGCGAACATTCAGTACTTC.

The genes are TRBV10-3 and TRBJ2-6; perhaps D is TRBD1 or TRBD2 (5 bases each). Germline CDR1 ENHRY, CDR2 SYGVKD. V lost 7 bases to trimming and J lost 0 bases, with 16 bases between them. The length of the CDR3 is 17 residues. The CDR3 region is CAITDGTSFSGANVLTF. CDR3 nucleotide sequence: TGTGCCATCACGGATGGGACGTCGTTCTCTGGGGCCAACGTCCTGACTTTC.

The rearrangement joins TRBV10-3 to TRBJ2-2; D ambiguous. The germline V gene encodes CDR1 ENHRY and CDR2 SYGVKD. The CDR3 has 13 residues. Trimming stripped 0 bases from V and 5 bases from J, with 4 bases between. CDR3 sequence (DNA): TGTGCCATCAGTGAGTCGGTGACCGGGGAGCTGTTTTTT. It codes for CAISESVTGELFF.

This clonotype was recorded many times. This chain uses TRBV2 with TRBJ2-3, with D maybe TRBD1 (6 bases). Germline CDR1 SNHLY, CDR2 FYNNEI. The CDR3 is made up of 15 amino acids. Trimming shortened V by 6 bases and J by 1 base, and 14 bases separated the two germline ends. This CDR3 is CASSPQGEGTDTQYF. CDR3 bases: TGTGCCAGCAGCCCACAGGGAGAAGGCACAGATACGCAGTATTTT.

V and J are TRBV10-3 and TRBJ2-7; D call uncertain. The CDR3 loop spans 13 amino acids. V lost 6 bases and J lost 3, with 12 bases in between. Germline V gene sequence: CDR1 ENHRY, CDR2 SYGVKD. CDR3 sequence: CAIRLDGDYEQYF. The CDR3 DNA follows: TGTGCCATCAGGCTGGATGGGGACTACGAGCAGTACTTC.

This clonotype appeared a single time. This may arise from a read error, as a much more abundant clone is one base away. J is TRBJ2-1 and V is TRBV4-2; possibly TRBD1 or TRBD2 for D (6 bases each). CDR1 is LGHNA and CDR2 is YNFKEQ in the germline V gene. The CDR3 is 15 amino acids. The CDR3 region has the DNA TGTGCCAGCACCACCGGGGGCCGCTCCTACAATGAGCAGCTCTTC. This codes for CASTTGGRSYNEQLF.

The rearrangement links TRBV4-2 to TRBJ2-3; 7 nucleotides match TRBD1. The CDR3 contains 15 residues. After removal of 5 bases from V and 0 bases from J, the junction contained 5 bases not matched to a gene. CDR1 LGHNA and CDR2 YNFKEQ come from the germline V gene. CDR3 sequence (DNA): TGTGCCAGCAGCTCCGGGACAGCTAGCACAGATACGCAGTATTTT. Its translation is CASSSGTASTDTQYF.

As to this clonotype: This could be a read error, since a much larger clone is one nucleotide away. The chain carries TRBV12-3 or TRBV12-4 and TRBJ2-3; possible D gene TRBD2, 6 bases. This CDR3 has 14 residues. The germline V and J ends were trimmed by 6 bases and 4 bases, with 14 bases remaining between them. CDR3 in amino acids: CASRDFSSADTQYF. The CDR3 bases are TGTGCCAGCAGGGACTTCTCTAGCGCAGATACGCAGTATTTT.

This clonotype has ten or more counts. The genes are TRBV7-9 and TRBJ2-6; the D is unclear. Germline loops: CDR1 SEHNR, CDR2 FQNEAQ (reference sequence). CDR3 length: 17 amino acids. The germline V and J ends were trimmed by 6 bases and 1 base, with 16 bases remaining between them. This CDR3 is CASSYQVETSGANVLTF. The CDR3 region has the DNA TGTGCCAGCAGTTACCAGGTAGAAACATCTGGGGCCAACGTCCTGACTTTC.

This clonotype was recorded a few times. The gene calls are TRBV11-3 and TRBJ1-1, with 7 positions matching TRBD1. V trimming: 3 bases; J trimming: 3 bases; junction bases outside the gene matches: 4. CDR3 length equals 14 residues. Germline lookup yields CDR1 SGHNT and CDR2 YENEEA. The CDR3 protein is CASSFRGPDTEAFF. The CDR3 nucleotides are TGTGCCAGCAGCTTTAGGGGGCCGGACACTGAAGCTTTCTTT.

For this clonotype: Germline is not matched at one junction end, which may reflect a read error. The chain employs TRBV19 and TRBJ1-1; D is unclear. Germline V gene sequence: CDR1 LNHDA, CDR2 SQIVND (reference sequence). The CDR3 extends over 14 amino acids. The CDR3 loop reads CASRNADPNTEVFF. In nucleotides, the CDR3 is TGTGCCAGCCGGAATGCGGACCCGAACACTGAAGTTTTCTTT.

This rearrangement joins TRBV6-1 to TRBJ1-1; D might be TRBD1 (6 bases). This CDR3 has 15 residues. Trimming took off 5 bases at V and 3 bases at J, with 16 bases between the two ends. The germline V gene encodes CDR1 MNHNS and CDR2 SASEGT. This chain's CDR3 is CASSTTGTRDTEAFF. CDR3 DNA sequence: TGTGCCAGCAGTACCACAGGGACGAGGGACACTGAAGCTTTCTTT.

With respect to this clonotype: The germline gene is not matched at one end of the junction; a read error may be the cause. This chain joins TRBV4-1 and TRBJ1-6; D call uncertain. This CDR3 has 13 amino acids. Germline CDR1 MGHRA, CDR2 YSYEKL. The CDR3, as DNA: TGCGCCAGCAGCCTGGCGGCGAATTCAACCCTCCACTTT. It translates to CASSLAANSTLHF.

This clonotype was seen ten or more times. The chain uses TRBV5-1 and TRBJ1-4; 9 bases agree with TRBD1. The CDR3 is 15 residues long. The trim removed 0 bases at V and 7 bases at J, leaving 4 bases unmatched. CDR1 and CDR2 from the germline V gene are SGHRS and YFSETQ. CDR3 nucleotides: TGCGCCAGCAGCTTGGGAGGGACAGGGCCTGAAAAACTGTTTTTT. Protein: CASSLGGTGPEKLFF. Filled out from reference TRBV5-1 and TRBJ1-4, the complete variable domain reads KAGVTQTPRYLIKTRGQQVTLSCSPISGHRSVSWYQQTPGQGLQFLFEYFSETQRNKGNFPGRFSGRQFSNSRSEMNVSTLELGDSALYLCASSLGGTGPEKLFFGSGTQLSVL.